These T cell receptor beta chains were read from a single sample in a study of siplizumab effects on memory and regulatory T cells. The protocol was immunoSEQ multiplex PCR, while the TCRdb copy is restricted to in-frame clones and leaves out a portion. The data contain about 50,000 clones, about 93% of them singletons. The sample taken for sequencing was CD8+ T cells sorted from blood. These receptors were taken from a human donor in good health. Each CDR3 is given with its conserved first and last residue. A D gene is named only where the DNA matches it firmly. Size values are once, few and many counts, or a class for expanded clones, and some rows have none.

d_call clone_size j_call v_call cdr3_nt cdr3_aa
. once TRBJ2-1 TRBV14 TGTGCCAGCAGCCAAGTTTTATTAGGGCCGGCGATCTTC CASSQVLLGPAIF
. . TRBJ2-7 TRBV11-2 TGTGCCAGCAGCTCCCAGGGGTCCTACGAGCAGTACTTC CASSSQGSYEQYF
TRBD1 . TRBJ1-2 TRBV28 TGTGCCAGCAGTTTACGGAAAGTACAGGGGGATTTTCGGGGCTATGGCTACACCTTC CASSLRKVQGDFRGYGYTF
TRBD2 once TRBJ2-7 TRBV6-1 TGTGCCAGCAGCGATAGCGGGAGCTACGAGCAGTACTTC CASSDSGSYEQYF
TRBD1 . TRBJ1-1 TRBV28 TGTGCCACCCACAGGGGGCACACTGAAGCTTTCTTT CATHRGHTEAFF
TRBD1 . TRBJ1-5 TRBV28 TGTGCCAGCAGTACCACAGGGGGCGTTGAGGGCAATCAGCCCCAGCATTTT CASSTTGGVEGNQPQHF
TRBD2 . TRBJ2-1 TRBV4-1 TGCGCCAGCAGCCAAGCCTCTAGCGGGTATTACAATGAGCAGTTCTTC CASSQASSGYYNEQFF
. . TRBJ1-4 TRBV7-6 TGTGCCAGCAGCGAGAGGGGCGAAAAACTGTTTTTT CASSERGEKLFF
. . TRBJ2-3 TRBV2 TGTGCCAGTTCATACACAGATACGCAGTATTTT CASSYTDTQYF
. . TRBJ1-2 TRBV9 TGTGCCAGCAGCGTGTCAGGGGAATCTTACTATGGCTACACCTTC CASSVSGESYYGYTF
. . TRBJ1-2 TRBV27 TGTGCCAGCAGTTTCTTCCCGACAGAAGGATTGCAACCCTATGGCTACACCTTC CASSFFPTEGLQPYGYTF
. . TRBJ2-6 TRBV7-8 TGTGCCAGCAGCTTAGGAGGAGGGACCTCTGGGGCCAACGTCCTGACTTTC CASSLGGGTSGANVLTF
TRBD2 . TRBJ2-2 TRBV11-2 TGTGCCAGCCTCGGACTAGCGGGAGGGACCGGGGAGCTGTTTTTT CASLGLAGGTGELFF
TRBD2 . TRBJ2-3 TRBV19 TGTGCCAGTAGTTCCCCGGGGGAGGGAGATACGCAGTATTTT CASSSPGEGDTQYF
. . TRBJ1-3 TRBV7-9 TGTGCCAGCAGCTCTCAGAAGGAGGACACCATATATTTT CASSSQKEDTIYF
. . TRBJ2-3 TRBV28 TGTGCCAGCAACTCGGGACGTGTCACAGATACGCAGTATTTT CASNSGRVTDTQYF
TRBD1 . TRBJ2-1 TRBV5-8 TGTGCCAGCAGCTTGGTGGACAGGGCCGACAATGAGCAGTTCTTC CASSLVDRADNEQFF
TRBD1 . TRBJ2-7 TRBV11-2 TGTGCCAGCAGCTTAGCTATAGGGACAGACGAGCAGTACTTC CASSLAIGTDEQYF